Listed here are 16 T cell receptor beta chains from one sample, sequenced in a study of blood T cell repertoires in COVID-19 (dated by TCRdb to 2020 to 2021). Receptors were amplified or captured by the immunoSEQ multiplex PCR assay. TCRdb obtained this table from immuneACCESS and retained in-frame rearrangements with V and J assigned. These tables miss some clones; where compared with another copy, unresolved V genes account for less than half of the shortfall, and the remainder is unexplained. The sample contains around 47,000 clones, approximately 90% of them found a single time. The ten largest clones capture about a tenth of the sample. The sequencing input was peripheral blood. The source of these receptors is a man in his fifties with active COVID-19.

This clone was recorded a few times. For the CDR3, the DNA is TGCGCCAGCAGCTTGGGAGGGACAGGGAACACTGAAGCTTTCTTT. It yields the protein CASSLGGTGNTEAFF. The genes are TRBV5-1 and TRBJ1-1; 8 bases align to TRBD1. Germline trimming cut 0 bases from V and 1 base from J; bases unmatched to any gene: 2. This CDR3 comprises 15 residues. Germline V gene sequence: CDR1 SGHRS, CDR2 YFSETQ.

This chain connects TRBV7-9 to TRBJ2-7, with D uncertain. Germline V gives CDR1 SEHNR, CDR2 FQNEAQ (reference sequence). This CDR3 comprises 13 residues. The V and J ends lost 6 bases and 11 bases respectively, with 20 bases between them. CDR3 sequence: CASSSSPRPKEYF. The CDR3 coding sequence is TGTGCCAGCAGTTCTTCACCTAGGCCAAAGGAGTACTTC.

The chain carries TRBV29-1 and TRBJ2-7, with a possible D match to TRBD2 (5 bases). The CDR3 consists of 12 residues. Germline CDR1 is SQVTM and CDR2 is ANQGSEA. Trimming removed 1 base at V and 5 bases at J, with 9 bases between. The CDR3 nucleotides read TGCAGCGTTGAAGGCGAGGGCGACGAGCAGTACTTC. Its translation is CSVEGEGDEQYF.

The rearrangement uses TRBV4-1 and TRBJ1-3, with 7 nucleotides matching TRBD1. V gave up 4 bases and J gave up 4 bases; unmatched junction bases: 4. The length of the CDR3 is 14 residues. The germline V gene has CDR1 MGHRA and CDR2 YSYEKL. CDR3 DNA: TGCGCCAGCAGCCTGACAGGGACAGGAAACACCATATATTTT. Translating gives CASSLTGTGNTIYF.

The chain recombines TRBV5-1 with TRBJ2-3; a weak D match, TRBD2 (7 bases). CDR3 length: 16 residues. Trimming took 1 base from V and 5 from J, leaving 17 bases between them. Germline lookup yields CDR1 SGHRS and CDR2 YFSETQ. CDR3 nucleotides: TGCGCCAGCAGCTTGTCGCGGGGGCCTTCGAAAGATACGCAGTATTTT. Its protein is CASSLSRGPSKDTQYF.

CDR3 sequence: CSASGRGGSEQFF. The CDR3 bases are TGCAGTGCTAGTGGTCGGGGGGGCTCTGAGCAGTTCTTC. The J gene is TRBJ2-1, the V gene TRBV20-1; 8 bases are shared with TRBD2. The CDR3 covers 13 residues. CDR1 and CDR2 from the germline V gene are DFQATT and SNEGSKA (reference sequence). The V and J ends lost 3 bases and 9 bases, in that order; junction bases with no gene match: 7.

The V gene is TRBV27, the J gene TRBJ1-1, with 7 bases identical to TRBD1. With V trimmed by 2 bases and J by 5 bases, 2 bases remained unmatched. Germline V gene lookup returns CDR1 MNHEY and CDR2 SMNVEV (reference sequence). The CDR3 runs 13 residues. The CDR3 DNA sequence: TGTGCCAGCAGTTTAACAGGGGAAACTGAAGCTTTCTTT. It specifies CASSLTGETEAFF.

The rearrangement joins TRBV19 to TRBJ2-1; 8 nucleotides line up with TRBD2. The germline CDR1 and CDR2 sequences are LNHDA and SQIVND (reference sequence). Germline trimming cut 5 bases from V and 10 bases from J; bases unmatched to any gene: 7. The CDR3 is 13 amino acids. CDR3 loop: CASSVASGREQFF. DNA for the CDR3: TGTGCCAGTAGTGTGGCTAGCGGGCGGGAGCAGTTCTTC.

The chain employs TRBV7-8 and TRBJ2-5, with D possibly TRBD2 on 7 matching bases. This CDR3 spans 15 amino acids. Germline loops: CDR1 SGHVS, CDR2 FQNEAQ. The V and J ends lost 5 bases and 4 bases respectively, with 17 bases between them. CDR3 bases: TGTGCCAGCAGCGAAGCGCGGGGGCGCGGAGAGACCCAGTACTTC. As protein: CASSEARGRGETQYF.

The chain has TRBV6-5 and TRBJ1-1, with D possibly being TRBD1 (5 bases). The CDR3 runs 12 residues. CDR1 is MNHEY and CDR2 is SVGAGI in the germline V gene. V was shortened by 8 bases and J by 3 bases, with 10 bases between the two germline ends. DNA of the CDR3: TGTGCCAGCGGGACTGCGGACACTGAAGCTTTCTTT. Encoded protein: CASGTADTEAFF.

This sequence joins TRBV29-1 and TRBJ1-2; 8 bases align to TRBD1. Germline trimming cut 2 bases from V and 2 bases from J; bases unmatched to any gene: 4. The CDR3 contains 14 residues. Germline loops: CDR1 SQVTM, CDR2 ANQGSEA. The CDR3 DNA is TGCAGCGTTGAAACAGGGGACAGGAACTATGGCTACACCTTC. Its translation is CSVETGDRNYGYTF.

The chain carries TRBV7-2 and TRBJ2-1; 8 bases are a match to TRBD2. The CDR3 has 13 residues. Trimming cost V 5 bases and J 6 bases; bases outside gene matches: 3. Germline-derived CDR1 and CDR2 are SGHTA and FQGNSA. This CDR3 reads CASSPGTSNEQFF. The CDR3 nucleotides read TGTGCCAGCAGCCCCGGGACTAGCAATGAGCAGTTCTTC. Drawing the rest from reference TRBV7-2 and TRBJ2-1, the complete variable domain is GAGVSQSPSNKVTEKGKDVELRCDPISGHTALYWYRQSLGQGLEFLIYFQGNSAPDKSGLPSDRFSAERTGGSVSTLTIQRTQQEDSAVYLCASSPGTSNEQFFGPGTRLTVL.

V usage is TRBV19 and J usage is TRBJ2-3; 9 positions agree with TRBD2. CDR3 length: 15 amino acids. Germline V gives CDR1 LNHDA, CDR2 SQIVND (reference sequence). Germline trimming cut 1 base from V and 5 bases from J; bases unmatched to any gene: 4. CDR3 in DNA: TGTGCCAGTAGTATAGGGACTAGCGAGGAAGATACGCAGTATTTT. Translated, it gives CASSIGTSEEDTQYF.

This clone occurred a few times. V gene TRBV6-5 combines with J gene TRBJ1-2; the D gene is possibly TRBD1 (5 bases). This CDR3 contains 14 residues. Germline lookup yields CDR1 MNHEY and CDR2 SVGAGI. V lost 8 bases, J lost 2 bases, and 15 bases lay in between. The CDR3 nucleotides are TGTGCCAGCGTCACGACAGTTTTAAACTATGGCTACACCTTC. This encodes CASVTTVLNYGYTF.

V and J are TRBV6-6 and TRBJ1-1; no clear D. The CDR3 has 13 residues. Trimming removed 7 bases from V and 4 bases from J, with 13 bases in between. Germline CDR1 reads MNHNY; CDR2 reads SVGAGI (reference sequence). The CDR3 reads CASNEFAGTEAFF. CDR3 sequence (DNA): TGTGCCAGCAATGAATTTGCGGGCACTGAAGCTTTCTTT.

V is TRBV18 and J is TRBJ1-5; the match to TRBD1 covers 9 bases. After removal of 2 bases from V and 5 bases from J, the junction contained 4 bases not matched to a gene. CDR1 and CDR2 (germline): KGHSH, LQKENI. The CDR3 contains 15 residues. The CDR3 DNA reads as TGTGCCAGCTCACCAGAGGGGGACAGGGATCAGCCCCAGCATTTT. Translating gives CASSPEGDRDQPQHF.